This T cell receptor (beta chain) emerged from a study of blood T cell repertoires in COVID-19. Across the whole study: PBMCs, B-cell-depleted T cells, or T cells were the source of the cDNA or gDNA that made up the material.

Using immunoSEQ multiplex PCR, the repertoire was profiled, and TCRdb retains in-frame clones only, with some absent. The sample lists around 300,000 clones; approximately 86% were seen once. Trimming removed 1 base at V and 5 bases at J, with 11 bases between. The germline CDR1 and CDR2 sequences are LGHNT and FRNRAP. This CDR3 contains 14 residues. The sequencing sample was made of peripheral blood. The source is a man aged 18 to 29 with active or convalescent COVID-19. The genes are TRBV12-5 and TRBJ2-5, with D possibly matching TRBD1 (5 bases). CDR3 residues: CASGLGGARETQYF. CDR3 nucleotide sequence: TGTGCTAGTGGTTTGGGGGGCGCTCGGGAGACCCAGTACTTC.